Below, 12 T cell receptor beta chains from the same sample are listed, as sequenced in a study of blood T cell repertoires in COVID-19 (dated by TCRdb to the early 2020s). Libraries were prepared through the immunoSEQ multiplex PCR assay. Sourced from immuneACCESS, this table was stored by TCRdb with only in-frame sequences that have V and J called. A share of the clones is absent; for the studies checked, an unresolved V gene accounts for under half, and the remainder has no known explanation. This sample gives around 300,000 clones in total; around 85% of them show up just once. In total, the top ten clones hold 2.5% of the sample. The sample taken for sequencing was PBMCs or T cells enriched from blood (not recorded which). The receptors derive from a woman between 45 and 65 years old who had recovered from COVID-19.

The chain recombines TRBV3-1 (or the pseudogene TRBV3-2) with TRBJ2-2; 11 nucleotides align to TRBD2. This CDR3 is 17 amino acids long. Germline CDR1 LGHDT, CDR2 YNNKEL (reference sequence). The J segment lost 6 bases and the V segment lost 1 base, leaving 7 bases of the junction unmatched. The CDR3 DNA follows: TGTGCCAGCAGCCAAGTAAACCTAGCGGGAGGCCCCGGGGAGCTGTTTTTT. As protein: CASSQVNLAGGPGELFF.

As concerns this clone: Mismatch with germline at one junction end may stem from a read error. This rearrangement joins TRBV5-1 to TRBJ1-1; 7 bases match TRBD1. Germline CDR1 SGHRS, CDR2 YFSETQ. The CDR3 is 11 amino acids. CDR3 sequence reads: CASSLGPGQSF. The DNA of the CDR3 is TGCGCCAGCAGCTTGGGACCGGGACAGTCTTTT.

The rearrangement uses TRBV5-1 and TRBJ2-7, with a tentative D call TRBD2 (6 bases). The CDR3 is made up of 13 amino acids. CDR1 and CDR2 from the germline V gene are SGHRS and YFSETQ. The V end lost 0 bases, the J end lost 3 bases, and 7 bases lay between the germline ends. CDR3 in amino acids: CASSLAGSYEQYF. The CDR3 DNA sequence: TGCGCCAGCAGCTTGGCCGGGAGCTACGAGCAGTACTTC.

This clone was seen only a few times. The V gene is TRBV18, the J gene TRBJ1-2; a weak D match, TRBD1 (6 bases). Germline-derived CDR1 and CDR2 are KGHSH and LQKENI. V lost 4 bases and J lost 6, with 21 bases in between. This CDR3 has 16 amino acids. CDR3 in amino acids: CASSLGQPTRQDGYTF. In DNA, the CDR3 is TGTGCCAGCTCACTGGGACAACCTACAAGGCAAGATGGCTACACCTTC. Complete variable domain (other parts from reference TRBV18 and TRBJ1-2): NAGVMQNPRHLVRRRGQEARLRCSPMKGHSHVYWYRQLPEEGLKFMVYLQKENIIDESGMPKERFSAEFPKEGPSILRIQQVVRGDSAAYFCASSLGQPTRQDGYTFGSGTRLTVV.

This sequence joins TRBV30 and TRBJ1-1; no firm D call. Germline-derived CDR1 and CDR2 are GTSNPN and SVGIG (reference sequence). The CDR3 covers 13 residues. The V and J ends lost 2 bases and 2 bases respectively, with 9 bases between them. The CDR3 here is CAWSLNANTEAFF. As DNA, the CDR3 is TGTGCCTGGAGTCTAAACGCTAACACTGAAGCTTTCTTT.

The J gene is TRBJ1-3, the V gene TRBV6-5; 9 bases agree with TRBD1. The CDR3 extends over 15 amino acids. CDR1 is MNHEY and CDR2 is SVGAGI in the germline V gene. V trimming: 6 bases; J trimming: 8 bases; junction bases outside the gene matches: 11. CDR3 coding DNA: TGTGCCAGCAGAAGGACCGGACAGGGGCAGGACACCATATATTTT. Amino acids: CASRRTGQGQDTIYF.

The rearrangement joins TRBV13 to TRBJ2-1; 8 bases align to TRBD1. The junction had 4 bases not matched to a gene; V was cut back by 3 bases and J by 0 bases. CDR1 is PRHDT and CDR2 is FYEKMQ in the germline V gene (reference sequence). The CDR3 is 16 residues long. Here the CDR3 reads CASSLGQVSSYNEQFF. Here the CDR3 DNA reads TGTGCCAGCAGCTTGGGACAGGTGAGCTCCTACAATGAGCAGTTCTTC.

V is TRBV27 and J is TRBJ2-5; 8 bases are a match to TRBD2. V was clipped by 3 bases and J by 0 bases; unmatched bases: 6. Germline CDR1 MNHEY, CDR2 SMNVEV (reference sequence). The CDR3 totals 16 residues. For the CDR3, the DNA is TGTGCCAGCAGTTTGGGAGTAGCGGGGAACCAAGAGACCCAGTACTTC. As protein: CASSLGVAGNQETQYF.

The chain recombines TRBV30 with TRBJ1-1; tentatively, D is TRBD1 (6 bases). Trimming shortened V by 4 bases and J by 5 bases, and 17 bases separated the two germline ends. The CDR3 length is 14 residues. CDR1 is GTSNPN and CDR2 is SVGIG in the germline V gene (reference sequence). CDR3 in amino acids: CAWTITGWGTEAFF. DNA of the CDR3: TGTGCCTGGACCATCACAGGGTGGGGAACTGAAGCTTTCTTT.

This rearrangement joins TRBV7-6 to TRBJ1-5, with D perhaps matching TRBD1 (5 bases). Per germline, CDR1 SGHVS and CDR2 FNYEAQ. The CDR3 is 14 amino acids. Trimming left V 4 bases short and J 7 bases short, with 14 bases between. CDR3 in DNA: TGTGCCAGCAGCTCCGACAGTGGGGAACAGCCCCAGCATTTT. Protein sequence: CASSSDSGEQPQHF.

The chain carries TRBV18 and TRBJ1-4, with TRBD1 matching 8 bases. Looked up from germline, CDR1 is KGHSH and CDR2 is LQKENI. V lost 3 bases and J lost 7; bases outside the gene matches: 7. There are 15 residues in the CDR3. The CDR3 bases are TGTGCCAGCTCACCCCGGACAGGGAAGACTGAAAAACTGTTTTTT. This translates into CASSPRTGKTEKLFF.

The genes are TRBV10-3 and TRBJ1-1; 9 positions match TRBD1. Trimming removed 0 bases from V and 7 bases from J; junction bases left unmatched: 15. Germline CDR1 reads ENHRY; CDR2 reads SYGVKD. This CDR3 has 18 amino acids. CDR3 sequence: CAISESRTGGEPPREAFF. The CDR3 region has the DNA TGTGCCATCAGTGAGTCGAGAACAGGGGGCGAGCCTCCTCGTGAAGCTTTCTTT.